This TCR beta chain stems from a study of T cells after yellow fever vaccination. Overall study results and limits: Detected again after the booster were most primary-vaccination clones, at approximately 95% CD4 and 70% to 90% CD8. There was a possibility that FACS-sorted repertoires contained abundant clonotypes contaminating from the bulk population.

This clonotype was counted many times. The TCR cDNA carried a universal primer site and UMIs from 5'RACE template switching. TCRdb re-derived calls from the 5' RACE reads in MiXCR, one entry per CDR3 protein. Here the sample spans 25,000 to 30,000 distinct CDR3 sequences, roughly 6.3% being singletons. The V and J ends lost 2 bases and 7 bases respectively, with 9 bases between them. Germline V gene lookup returns CDR1 MNHEY and CDR2 SVGEGT. This CDR3 has 13 amino acids. The sequences come from PBMCs, either bulk or a sorted T-cell subset (CD4+, CD8+, memory, or dextramer-sorted; not recorded which), collected on the day of the yellow fever booster vaccination. The sequence derives from a young man who received the YFV17D yellow fever vaccine. This chain connects TRBV6-2 or TRBV6-3 to TRBJ1-5; D gene unclear. For the CDR3, the DNA is TGTGCCAGCAGTTACGCGGACTCGCAGCCCCAGCATTTT. This sequence encodes CASSYADSQPQHF.